Listed below are T cell receptor beta chains from one sample, sequenced in a study of identical twins. TCRdb analysed the 5' RACE reads with MiXCR anew, one entry per CDR3 protein. The table records about 900,000 distinct CDR3 sequences, about 12% of them present only once. Another study also made use of these data, one on yellow fever vaccine responses in identical twins.

The source material was PBMCs. The receptor set was obtained from a woman aged 18 to 35 in good health. CDR3s include the opening cysteine and the closing phenylalanine or tryptophan. The D gene is left open where the match is weak. Rows give clone size only sometimes, using once, few, many, or a class for an expanded clone.

v_gene	j_gene	abundance	d_gene	CDR3nt	CDR3aa
TRBV11-1	TRBJ1-1	few	.	TGTGCCAGCAGCTTAGCGTTGTGGAAGGGGGAAGGCACTGAAGCTTTCTTT	CASSLALWKGEGTEAFF
TRBV2	TRBJ2-7	.	.	TGTGCCAGCAGCTACCAAGAGTCTCCGGATCTTTCCTACGAGCAGTACTTC	CASSYQESPDLSYEQYF
TRBV15	TRBJ2-5	.	TRBD1	TGTGCCACCAGCGGAGCGACAGGGGTTTGGTATCAAGAGACCCAGTACTTC	CATSGATGVWYQETQYF
TRBV29-1	TRBJ2-3	.	.	TGCAGCGTTGAGTCCCGACTGCGGGAAACAGATACGCAGTATTTT	CSVESRLRETDTQYF
TRBV20-1	TRBJ2-3	few	.	TGCAGTGCTAGCCTAGCCGTCACAGATACGCAGTATTTT	CSASLAVTDTQYF
TRBV5-8	TRBJ2-7	.	TRBD1	TGTGCCAGCAGCCCGGGACAGGGGTTGGACGAGCAGTACTTC	CASSPGQGLDEQYF
TRBV7-6	TRBJ2-2	once	.	TGTGCCAGCAGCGACGACAGTGCGGGGCCCACCGGGGAGCTGTTTTTT	CASSDDSAGPTGELFF
TRBV2	TRBJ2-1	many	TRBD1	TGTGCCAGCAGTGACCGACAGGGAGACAATGAGCAGTTCTTC	CASSDRQGDNEQFF
TRBV12-3/TRBV12-4	TRBJ2-1	.	.	TGTGCCAGCAGTTTACCCCCGGGACACAATGAGCAGTTCTTC	CASSLPPGHNEQFF
TRBV12-3/TRBV12-4	TRBJ2-3	few	TRBD1	TGTGCCAGCAGTGAGACCGGGACAGGGGGCCTAGATACGCAGTATTTT	CASSETGTGGLDTQYF
TRBV12-3/TRBV12-4	TRBJ2-2	few	.	TGTGCCAGCAGCTCATCACTGAACACCGGGGAGCTGTTTTTT	CASSSSLNTGELFF
TRBV4-2	TRBJ2-5	.	.	TGTGCCAGCAGCCAAGAGCGGGCAGGTTGGGAGACCCAGTACTTC	CASSQERAGWETQYF
TRBV5-1	TRBJ2-2	few	.	TGCGCCAGCAGCTTTACACAGGACACCGGGGAGCTGTTTTTT	CASSFTQDTGELFF
TRBV20-1	TRBJ2-7	.	.	TGCAGTGCTAGGGGAGAGGGGTACGCCTACGAGCAGTACTTC	CSARGEGYAYEQYF
TRBV11-2	TRBJ2-1	once	.	TGTGCCAGCAGCTACCCCCTTGCCGGGGCGGAGACCTACAATGAGCAGTTCTTC	CASSYPLAGAETYNEQFF
TRBV3-1	TRBJ1-2	few	TRBD1	TGTGCCAGCAGCGAGGGGACAGGGTTCGGCTACACCTTC	CASSEGTGFGYTF
TRBV3-1	TRBJ1-1	.	.	TGTGCCAGCACTCCGACAGGCCGAACAACCTGGGGCACTGAAGCTTTCTTT	CASTPTGRTTWGTEAFF
TRBV27	TRBJ2-3	.	.	TGTGCCAGCACCGACCCCCCGGTCTTCCGAGGGGGGGATACGCAGTATTTT	CASTDPPVFRGGDTQYF
TRBV24-1	TRBJ2-1	few	TRBD2	TGTGCCACCAGTGATGGGACTAGCGGACCGAGCTCCTACAATGAGCAGTTCTTC	CATSDGTSGPSSYNEQFF
TRBV28	TRBJ2-7	few	TRBD1	TGTGCCAGCAGCCCTATAGGGGACAGGGCCACCTACGAGCAGTACTTC	CASSPIGDRATYEQYF
TRBV20-1	TRBJ2-3	.	.	TGCAGTGCCCTGCCCGGGACATTCAGCACAGATACGCAGTATTTT	CSALPGTFSTDTQYF
TRBV6-5	TRBJ1-4	few	TRBD1	TGTGCCAGCAGTTACTCTGGCGGGACAGGGTTCGAAAAACTGTTTTTT	CASSYSGGTGFEKLFF
TRBV10-3	TRBJ2-2	.	TRBD1	TGTGCCATCAAAGGGACAGGGAACACCGGGGAGCTGTTTTTT	CAIKGTGNTGELFF